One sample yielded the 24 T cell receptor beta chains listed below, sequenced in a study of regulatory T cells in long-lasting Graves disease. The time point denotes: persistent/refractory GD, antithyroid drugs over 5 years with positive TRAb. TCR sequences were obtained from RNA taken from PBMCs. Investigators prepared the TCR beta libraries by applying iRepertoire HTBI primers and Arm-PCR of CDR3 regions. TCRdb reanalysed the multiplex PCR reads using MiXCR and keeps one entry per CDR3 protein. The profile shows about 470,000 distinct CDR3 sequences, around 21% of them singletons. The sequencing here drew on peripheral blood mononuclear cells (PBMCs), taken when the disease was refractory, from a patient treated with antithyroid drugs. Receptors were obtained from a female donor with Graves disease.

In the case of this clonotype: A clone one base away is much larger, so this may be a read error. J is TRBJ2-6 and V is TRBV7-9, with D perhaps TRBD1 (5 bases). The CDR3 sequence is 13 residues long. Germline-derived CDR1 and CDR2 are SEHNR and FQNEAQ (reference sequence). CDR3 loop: CASSLDGASVLTF. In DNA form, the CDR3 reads TGTGCCAGCAGCTTAGATGGGGCCAGCGTCCTGACTTTC.

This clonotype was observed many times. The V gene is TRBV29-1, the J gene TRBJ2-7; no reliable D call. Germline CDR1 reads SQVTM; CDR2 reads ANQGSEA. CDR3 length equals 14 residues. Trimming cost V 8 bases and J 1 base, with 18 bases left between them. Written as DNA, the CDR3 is TGCAGCCACTGGTGGGGATTAGAGTCCTACGAGCAGTACTTC. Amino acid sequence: CSHWWGLESYEQYF.

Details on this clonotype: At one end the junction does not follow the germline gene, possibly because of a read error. For the CDR3, the DNA is TGTGCCAGCAGCTTAGCTGGGGGCAACGTCCTGACTTTC. Amino acid sequence: CASSLAGGNVLTF. The chain carries TRBV11-2 and TRBJ2-6; either TRBD1 or TRBD2 may fit D (5 bases each). This CDR3 spans 13 amino acids. The germline CDR1 and CDR2 sequences are SGHAT and FQNNGV.

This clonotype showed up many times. The CDR3: CASSSGSNYGYTF. CDR3 nucleotide sequence: TGCGCCAGCTCAAGCGGGTCTAACTATGGCTACACCTTC. The chain has TRBV10-2 and TRBJ1-2; no firm D call. There are 13 residues in the CDR3. Deletions cut 8 bases from V and 0 bases from J, with 10 bases between. Germline lookup yields CDR1 WSHSY and CDR2 SAAADI.

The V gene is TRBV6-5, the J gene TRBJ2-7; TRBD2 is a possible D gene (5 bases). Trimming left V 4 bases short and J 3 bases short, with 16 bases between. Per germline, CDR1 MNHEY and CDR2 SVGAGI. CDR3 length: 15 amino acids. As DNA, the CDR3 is TGTGCCAGCAGTTTGACTCGCGGGTCAGTCTACGAGCAGTACTTC. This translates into CASSLTRGSVYEQYF.

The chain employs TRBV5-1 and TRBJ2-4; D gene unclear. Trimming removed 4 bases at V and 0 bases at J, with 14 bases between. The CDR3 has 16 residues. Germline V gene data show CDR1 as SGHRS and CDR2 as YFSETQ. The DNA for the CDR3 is TGCGCCAGCAGCCCATCCGCAGGATTAGCCAAAAACATTCAGTACTTC. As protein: CASSPSAGLAKNIQYF.

Here the CDR3 reads CSAQRPTTDSGELFF. The CDR3 DNA reads TGCAGTGCCCAGCGGCCTACGACAGATTCCGGGGAGCTGTTTTTT. The chain carries TRBV20-1 and TRBJ2-2, with D tentatively TRBD1 or TRBD2 (5 bases each). Germline CDR1 reads DFQATT; CDR2 reads SNEGSKA (reference sequence). V gave up 6 bases and J gave up 6 bases, with 20 bases separating them. The CDR3 sequence is 15 residues long.

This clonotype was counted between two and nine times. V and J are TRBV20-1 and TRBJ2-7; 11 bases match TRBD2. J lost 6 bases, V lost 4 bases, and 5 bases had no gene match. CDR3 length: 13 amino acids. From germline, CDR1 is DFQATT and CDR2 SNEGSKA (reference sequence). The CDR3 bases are TGCAGTGCTAATAGCGGGAGGGCCTTCGAGCAGTACTTC. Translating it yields CSANSGRAFEQYF.

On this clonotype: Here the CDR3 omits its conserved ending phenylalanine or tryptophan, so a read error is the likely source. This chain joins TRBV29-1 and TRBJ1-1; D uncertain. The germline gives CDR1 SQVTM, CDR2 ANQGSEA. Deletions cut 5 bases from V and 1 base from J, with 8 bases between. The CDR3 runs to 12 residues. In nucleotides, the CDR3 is TGCAGCGTTAGGGTGGGGAACACTGAAGCTTTCCTT. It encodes CSVRVGNTEAFL.

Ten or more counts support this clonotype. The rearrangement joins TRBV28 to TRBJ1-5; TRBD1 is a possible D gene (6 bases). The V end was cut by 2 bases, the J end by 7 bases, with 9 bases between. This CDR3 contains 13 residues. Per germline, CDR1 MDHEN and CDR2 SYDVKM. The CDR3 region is CASSLKDSQPQHF. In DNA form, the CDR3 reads TGTGCCAGCAGTTTAAAGGACAGCCAGCCCCAGCATTTT.

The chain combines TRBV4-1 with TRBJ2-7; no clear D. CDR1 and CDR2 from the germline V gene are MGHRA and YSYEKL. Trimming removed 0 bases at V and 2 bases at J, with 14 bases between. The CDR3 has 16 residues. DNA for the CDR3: TGCGCCAGCAGCCAAGATCAAACAGCCGCGGCCTACGAGCAGTACTTC. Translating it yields CASSQDQTAAAYEQYF.

The DNA of the CDR3 is TGTGCCAGCAGTTACTCGGGGACTAGCGGGAGTGACCAAGAGACCCAGTACTTC. Translation: CASSYSGTSGSDQETQYF. This rearrangement joins TRBV6-2 or TRBV6-3 to TRBJ2-5, with TRBD2 matching 14 bases. V was pared by 0 bases and J by 0 bases, with 3 bases of the junction left unmatched. The CDR3 spans 18 residues. Germline V CDR1 and CDR2: MNHEY, SVGEGT.

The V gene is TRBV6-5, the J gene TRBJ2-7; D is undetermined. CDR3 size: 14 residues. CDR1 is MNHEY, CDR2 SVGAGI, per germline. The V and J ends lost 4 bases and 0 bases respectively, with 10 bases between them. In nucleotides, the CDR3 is TGTGCCAGCAGTTGCGGAGTCCCCTCCTACGAGCAGTACTTC. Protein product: CASSCGVPSYEQYF.

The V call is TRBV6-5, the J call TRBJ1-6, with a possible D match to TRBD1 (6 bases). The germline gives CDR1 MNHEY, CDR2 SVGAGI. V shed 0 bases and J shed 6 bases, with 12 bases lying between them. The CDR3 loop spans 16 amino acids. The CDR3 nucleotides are TGTGCCAGCAGTTACTCAGGGGGATTAAGTAATTCACCCCTCCACTTT. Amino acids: CASSYSGGLSNSPLHF.

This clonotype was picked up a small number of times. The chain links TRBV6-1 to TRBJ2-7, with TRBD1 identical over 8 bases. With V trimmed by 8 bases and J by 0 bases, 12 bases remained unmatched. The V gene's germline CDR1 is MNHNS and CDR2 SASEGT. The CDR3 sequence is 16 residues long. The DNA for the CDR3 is TGTGCCAGCCGACGGGTCGACAGGGGAAGCTCCTACGAGCAGTACTTC. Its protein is CASRRVDRGSSYEQYF.

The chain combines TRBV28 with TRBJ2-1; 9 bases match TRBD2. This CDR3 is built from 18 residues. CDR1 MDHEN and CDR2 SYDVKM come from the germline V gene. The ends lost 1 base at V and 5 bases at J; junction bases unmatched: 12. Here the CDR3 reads CASSLYGVGSGSNNEQFF. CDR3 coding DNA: TGTGCCAGCAGTTTATATGGTGTCGGTAGCGGGAGTAACAATGAGCAGTTCTTC. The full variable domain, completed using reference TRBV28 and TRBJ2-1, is DVKVTQSSRYLVKRTGEKVFLECVQDMDHENMFWYRQDPGLGLRLIYFSYDVKMKEKGDIPEGYSVSREKKERFSLILESASTNQTSMYLCASSLYGVGSGSNNEQFFGPGTRLTVL.

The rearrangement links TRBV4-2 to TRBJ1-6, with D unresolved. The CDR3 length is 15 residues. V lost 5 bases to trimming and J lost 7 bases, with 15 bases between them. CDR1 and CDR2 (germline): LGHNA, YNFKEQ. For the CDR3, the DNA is TGTGCCAGCAGCGGGGTTGACATCAAGAATTCACCCCTCCACTTT. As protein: CASSGVDIKNSPLHF.

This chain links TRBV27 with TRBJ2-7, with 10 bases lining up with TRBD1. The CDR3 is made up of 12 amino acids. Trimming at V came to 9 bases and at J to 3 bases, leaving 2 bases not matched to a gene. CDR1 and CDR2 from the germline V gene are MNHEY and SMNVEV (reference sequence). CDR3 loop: CARTGGGYEQYF. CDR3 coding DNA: TGTGCCAGGACAGGGGGCGGCTACGAGCAGTACTTC.

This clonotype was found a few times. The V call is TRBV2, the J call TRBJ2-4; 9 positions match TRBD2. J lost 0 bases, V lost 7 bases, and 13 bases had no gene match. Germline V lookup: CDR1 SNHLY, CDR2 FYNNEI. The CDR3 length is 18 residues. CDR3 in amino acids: CASKIWREGFLAKNIQYF. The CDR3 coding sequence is TGTGCCAGCAAGATCTGGCGGGAGGGATTCTTAGCCAAAAACATTCAGTACTTC.

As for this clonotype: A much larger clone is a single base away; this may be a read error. CDR3 loop: CASSYGPTYGCTF. DNA for the CDR3: TGTGCCAGCAGTTATGGGCCGACCTATGGCTGCACCTTC. The rearrangement uses TRBV6-5 and TRBJ1-2; D unclear. This CDR3 is built from 13 residues. Germline assignment: CDR1 MNHEY and CDR2 SVGAGI.

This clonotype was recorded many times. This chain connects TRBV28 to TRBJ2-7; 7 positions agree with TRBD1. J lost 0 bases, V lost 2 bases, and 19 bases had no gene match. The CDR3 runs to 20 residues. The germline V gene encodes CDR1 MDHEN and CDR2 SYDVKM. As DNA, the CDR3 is TGTGCCAGCAGTTTACCGCCAGGGGGACACAAAGGGGCCAACTCCTACGAGCAGTACTTC. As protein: CASSLPPGGHKGANSYEQYF.

CDR3 sequence reads: CATSRDYGAGNTIYF. The CDR3 coding sequence is TGTGCCACCAGCAGAGATTATGGCGCTGGAAACACCATATATTTT. This chain links TRBV15 with TRBJ1-3; D is uncertain. This CDR3 has 15 residues. Per germline, CDR1 LNHNV and CDR2 YYDKDF (reference sequence). Trimming cost V 0 bases and J 2 bases, with 8 bases left between them.

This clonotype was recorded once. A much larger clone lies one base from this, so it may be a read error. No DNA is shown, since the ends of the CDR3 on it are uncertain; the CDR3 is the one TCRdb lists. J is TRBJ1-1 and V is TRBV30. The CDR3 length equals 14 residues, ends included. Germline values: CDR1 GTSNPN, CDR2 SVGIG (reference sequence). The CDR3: CAWSVGWGNTEASF.

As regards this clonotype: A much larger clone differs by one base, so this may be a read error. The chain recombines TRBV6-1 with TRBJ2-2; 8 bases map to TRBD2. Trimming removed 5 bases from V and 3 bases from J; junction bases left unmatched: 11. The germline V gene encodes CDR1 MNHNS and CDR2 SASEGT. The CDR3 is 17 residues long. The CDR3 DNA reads TGTGCCAGCAGTTACCGAGCGGGAGAGTCGGACACCGGGGAGCTGTTTTTT. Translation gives CASSYRAGESDTGELFF.